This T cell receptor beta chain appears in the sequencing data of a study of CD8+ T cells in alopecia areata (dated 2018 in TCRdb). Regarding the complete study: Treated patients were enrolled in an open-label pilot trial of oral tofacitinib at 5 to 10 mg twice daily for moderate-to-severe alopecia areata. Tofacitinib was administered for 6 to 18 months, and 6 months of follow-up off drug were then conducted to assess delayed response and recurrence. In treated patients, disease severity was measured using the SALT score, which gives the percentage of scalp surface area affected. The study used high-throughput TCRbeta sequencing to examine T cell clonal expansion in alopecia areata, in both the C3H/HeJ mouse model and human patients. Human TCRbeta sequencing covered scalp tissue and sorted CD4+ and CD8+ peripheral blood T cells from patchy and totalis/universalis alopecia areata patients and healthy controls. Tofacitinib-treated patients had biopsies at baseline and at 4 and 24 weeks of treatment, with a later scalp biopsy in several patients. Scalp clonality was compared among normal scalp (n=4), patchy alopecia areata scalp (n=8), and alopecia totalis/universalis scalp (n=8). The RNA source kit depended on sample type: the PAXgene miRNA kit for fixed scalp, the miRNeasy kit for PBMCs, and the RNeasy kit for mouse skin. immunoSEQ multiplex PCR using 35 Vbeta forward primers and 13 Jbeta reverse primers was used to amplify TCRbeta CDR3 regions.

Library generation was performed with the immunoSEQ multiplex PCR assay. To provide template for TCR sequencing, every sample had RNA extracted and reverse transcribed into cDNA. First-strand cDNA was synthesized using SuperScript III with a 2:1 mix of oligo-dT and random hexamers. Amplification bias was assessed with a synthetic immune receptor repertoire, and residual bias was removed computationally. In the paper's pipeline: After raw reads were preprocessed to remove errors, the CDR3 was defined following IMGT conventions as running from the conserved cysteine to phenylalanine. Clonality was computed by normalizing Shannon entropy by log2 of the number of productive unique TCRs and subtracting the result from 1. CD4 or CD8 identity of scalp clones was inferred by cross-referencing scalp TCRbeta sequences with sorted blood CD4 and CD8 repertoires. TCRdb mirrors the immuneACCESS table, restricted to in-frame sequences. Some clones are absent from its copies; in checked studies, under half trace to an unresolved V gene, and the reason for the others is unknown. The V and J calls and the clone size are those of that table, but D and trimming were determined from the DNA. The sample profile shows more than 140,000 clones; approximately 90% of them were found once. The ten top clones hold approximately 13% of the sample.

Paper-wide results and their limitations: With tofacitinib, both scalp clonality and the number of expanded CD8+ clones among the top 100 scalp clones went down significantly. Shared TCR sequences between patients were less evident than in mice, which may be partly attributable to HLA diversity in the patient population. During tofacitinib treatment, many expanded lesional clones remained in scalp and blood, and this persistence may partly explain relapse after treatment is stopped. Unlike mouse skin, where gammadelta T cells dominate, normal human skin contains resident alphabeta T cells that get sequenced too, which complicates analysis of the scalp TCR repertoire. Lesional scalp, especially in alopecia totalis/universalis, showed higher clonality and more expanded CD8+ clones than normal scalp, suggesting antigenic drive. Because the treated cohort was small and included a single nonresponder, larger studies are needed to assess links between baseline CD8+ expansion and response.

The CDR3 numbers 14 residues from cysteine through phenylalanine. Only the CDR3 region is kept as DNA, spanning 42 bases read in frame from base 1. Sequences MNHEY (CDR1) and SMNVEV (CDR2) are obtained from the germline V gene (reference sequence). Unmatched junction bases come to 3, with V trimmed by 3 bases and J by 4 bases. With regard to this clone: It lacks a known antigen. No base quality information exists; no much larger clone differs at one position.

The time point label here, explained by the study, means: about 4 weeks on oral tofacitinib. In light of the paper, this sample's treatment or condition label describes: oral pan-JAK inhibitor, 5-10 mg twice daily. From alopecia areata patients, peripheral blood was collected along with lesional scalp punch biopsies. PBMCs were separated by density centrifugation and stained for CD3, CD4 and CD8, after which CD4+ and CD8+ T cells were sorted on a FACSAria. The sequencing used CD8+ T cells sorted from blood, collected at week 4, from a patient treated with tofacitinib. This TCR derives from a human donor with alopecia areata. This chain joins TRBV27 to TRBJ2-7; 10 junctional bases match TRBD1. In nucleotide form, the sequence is TGTGCCAGCAGTTTCGGACAGGGGGGGTACGAGCAGTACTTC. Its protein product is CASSFGQGGYEQYF.